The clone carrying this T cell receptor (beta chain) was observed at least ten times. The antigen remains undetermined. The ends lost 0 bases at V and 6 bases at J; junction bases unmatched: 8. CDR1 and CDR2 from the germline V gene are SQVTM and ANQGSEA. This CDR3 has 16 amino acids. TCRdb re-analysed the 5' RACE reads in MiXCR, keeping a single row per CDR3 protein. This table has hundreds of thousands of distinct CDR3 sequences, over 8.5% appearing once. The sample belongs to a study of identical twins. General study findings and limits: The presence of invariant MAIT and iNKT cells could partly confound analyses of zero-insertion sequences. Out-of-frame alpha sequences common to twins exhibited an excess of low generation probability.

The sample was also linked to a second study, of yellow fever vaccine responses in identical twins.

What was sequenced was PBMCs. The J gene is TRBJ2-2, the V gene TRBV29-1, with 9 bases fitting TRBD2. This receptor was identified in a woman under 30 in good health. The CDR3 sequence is CSVEDLGGGVSGELFF. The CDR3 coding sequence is TGCAGCGTTGAAGATCTCGGCGGGGGGGTATCCGGGGAGCTGTTTTTT.